The rows below give T cell receptor beta chains drawn from one sample of a study of T cell responses to AZD1222 COVID-19 vaccine. Clones were read by immunoSEQ multiplex PCR, and TCRdb kept only the in-frame ones, dropping some. The table lists about 140,000 clones, 80% to 95% of them singletons, with approximately 0.96% in the top ten. This specimen consisted of peripheral blood, obtained on day 0 of MenACWY control vaccination. The receptors derive from an adult in good health. CDR3s include the opening cysteine and the closing phenylalanine or tryptophan. The order of the fields is V gene, D gene, J gene, clone size, CDR3 DNA, CDR3 protein. The D gene is left open where the match is weak. Not every row has a clone size; where given, it reads once, few, many or a size class.

TRBV7-9	-	TRBJ1-6	-	TGTGCCAGCAGCTTAGGGAATTCACCCCTCCACTTT	CASSLGNSPLHF
TRBV27	-	TRBJ1-5	-	TGTGCCAGCAGTTTATCGGGGCCCGATTTTAGGCCCCAGCATTTT	CASSLSGPDFRPQHF
TRBV3-1/TRBV3-2	TRBD2	TRBJ2-7	-	TGTGCCAGCAGCCAGGTAGCGGGAGTCTACGAGCAGTACTTC	CASSQVAGVYEQYF
TRBV2	-	TRBJ2-7	-	TGTGCCATCGGACAGTACGAGCAGTACTTC	CAIGQYEQYF
TRBV2	-	TRBJ1-4	once	TGTGCCAGCCGCTTTTTGGAGGCGAGTGAAAAACTGTTTTTT	CASRFLEASEKLFF
TRBV19	TRBD2	TRBJ2-5	-	TGTGCCAGTAGTATCCGGGGTAGCGCGGGGGCCCAGTACTTC	CASSIRGSAGAQYF
TRBV20-1	-	TRBJ1-5	-	TGCAGTGCTAGTACAGGGACGGGCCAGCCCCAGCATTTT	CSASTGTGQPQHF
TRBV27	TRBD1	TRBJ1-2	-	TGTGCCAGCAGTAGATCCGGGACAGGACCTTATGGCTACACCTTC	CASSRSGTGPYGYTF
TRBV30	-	TRBJ1-4	-	TGTGCCTGGACCCTGGGGGGCATCCAGGAAAAACTGTTTTTT	CAWTLGGIQEKLFF
TRBV19	TRBD2	TRBJ2-1	-	TGTGCCAGTAGTCTATGGACTAGCGGGCACAATGAGCAGTTCTTC	CASSLWTSGHNEQFF
TRBV28	-	TRBJ1-2	-	TGTGCCATTTCGAGGGGTAATGCTGGCTACACCTTC	CAISRGNAGYTF
TRBV19	-	TRBJ1-1	-	TGTGCCAGTAGTTCCCGGGACCCCTTCATGAACACTGAAGCTTTCTTT	CASSSRDPFMNTEAFF
TRBV7-2	-	TRBJ1-1	-	TGTGCCAGCAGCTTAGGGCAAACGAACACTGAAGCTTTCTTT	CASSLGQTNTEAFF
TRBV28	-	TRBJ1-2	-	TGTGCCAGCAGTTTAAATGGTCCGGGGGGAAATGGCTACACCTTC	CASSLNGPGGNGYTF
TRBV2	TRBD1	TRBJ1-5	-	TGTGCCAGCAGAGGCCGGGACAGGGGGTTATATAGCAATCAGCCCCAGCATTTT	CASRGRDRGLYSNQPQHF
TRBV7-2	-	TRBJ2-1	few	TGTGCCAGCAGCCCTAGGGTACAAAATGAGCAGTTCTTC	CASSPRVQNEQFF
TRBV10-1	-	TRBJ1-6	-	TGCGCCAGCAGTGACGACGAAAACAGCTCCTATAATTCACCCCTCCACTTT	CASSDDENSSYNSPLHF
TRBV9	-	TRBJ1-1	-	TGTGCCAGCAGCGTAGACCGGGGGCTGAACACTGAAGCTTTCTTT	CASSVDRGLNTEAFF
TRBV5-1	TRBD1	TRBJ1-4	-	TGCGCCAGCAGCGCGGGACAGGGAGGGCTTTGGGAAAAACTGTTTTTT	CASSAGQGGLWEKLFF
TRBV7-9	TRBD2	TRBJ2-3	-	TGTGCCAGCAGCTTAGAGGTAGCGGGAGGGAACACAGATACGCAGTATTTT	CASSLEVAGGNTDTQYF
TRBV20-1	-	TRBJ1-2	-	TGCAGTGCTAGTGGGCAGGGGCTGGGCTACACCTTC	CSASGQGLGYTF
TRBV27	-	TRBJ1-6	-	TGTGCCAGCAGTTTAAAGGGGAACAGGTTGTATAATTCACCCCTCCACTTT	CASSLKGNRLYNSPLHF